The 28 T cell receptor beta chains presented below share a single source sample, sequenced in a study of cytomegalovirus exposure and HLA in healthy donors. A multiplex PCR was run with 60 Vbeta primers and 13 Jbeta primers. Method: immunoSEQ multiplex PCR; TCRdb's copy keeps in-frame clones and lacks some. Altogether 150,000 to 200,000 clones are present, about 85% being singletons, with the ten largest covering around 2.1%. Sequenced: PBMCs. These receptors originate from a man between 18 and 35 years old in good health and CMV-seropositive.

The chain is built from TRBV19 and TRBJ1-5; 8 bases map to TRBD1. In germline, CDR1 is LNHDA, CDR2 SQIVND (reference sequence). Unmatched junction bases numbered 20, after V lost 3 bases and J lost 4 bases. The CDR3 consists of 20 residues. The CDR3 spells CASSMTVLDREESGNQPQHF. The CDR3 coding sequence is TGTGCCAGTAGTATGACGGTCTTGGACAGGGAAGAATCGGGTAATCAGCCCCAGCATTTT.

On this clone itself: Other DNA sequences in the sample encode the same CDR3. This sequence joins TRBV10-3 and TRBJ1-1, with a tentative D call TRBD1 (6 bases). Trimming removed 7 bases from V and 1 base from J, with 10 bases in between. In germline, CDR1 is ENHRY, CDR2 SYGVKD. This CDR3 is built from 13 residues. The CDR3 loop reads CAIKEGQNTEAFF. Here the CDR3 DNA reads TGTGCCATCAAAGAGGGACAGAACACTGAAGCTTTCTTT.

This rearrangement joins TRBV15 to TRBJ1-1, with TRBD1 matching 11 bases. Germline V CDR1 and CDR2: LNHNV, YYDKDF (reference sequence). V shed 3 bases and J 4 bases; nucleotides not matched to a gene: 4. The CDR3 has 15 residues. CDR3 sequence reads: CATSSGQGASTEAFF. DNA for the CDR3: TGTGCCACCAGCAGTGGACAGGGGGCCAGCACTGAAGCTTTCTTT.

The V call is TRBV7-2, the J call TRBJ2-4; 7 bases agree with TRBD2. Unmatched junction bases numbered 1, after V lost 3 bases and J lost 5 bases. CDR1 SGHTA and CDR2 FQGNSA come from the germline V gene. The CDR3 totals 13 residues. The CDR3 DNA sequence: TGTGCCAGCAGCTTGGGGGGGGAAAACATTCAGTACTTC. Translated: CASSLGGENIQYF.

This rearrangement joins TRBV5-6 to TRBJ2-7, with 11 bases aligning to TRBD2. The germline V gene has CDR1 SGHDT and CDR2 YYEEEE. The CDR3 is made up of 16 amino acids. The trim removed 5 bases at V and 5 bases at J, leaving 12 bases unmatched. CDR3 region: CASRPTSGGTSHEQYF. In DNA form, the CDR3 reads TGTGCCAGCAGGCCCACTAGCGGGGGCACTTCCCACGAGCAGTACTTC. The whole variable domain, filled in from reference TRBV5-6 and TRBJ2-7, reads DAGVTQSPTHLIKTRGQQVTLRCSPKSGHDTVSWYQQALGQGPQFIFQYYEEEERQRGNFPDRFSGHQFPNYSSELNVNALLLGDSALYLCASRPTSGGTSHEQYFGPGTRLTVT.

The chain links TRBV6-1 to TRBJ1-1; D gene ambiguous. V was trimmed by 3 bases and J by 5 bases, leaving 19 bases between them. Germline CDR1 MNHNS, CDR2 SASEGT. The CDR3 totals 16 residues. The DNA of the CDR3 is TGTGCCAGCAGTGAGACTTTCAGGAGGCTAAGGACTGAAGCTTTCTTT. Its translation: CASSETFRRLRTEAFF.

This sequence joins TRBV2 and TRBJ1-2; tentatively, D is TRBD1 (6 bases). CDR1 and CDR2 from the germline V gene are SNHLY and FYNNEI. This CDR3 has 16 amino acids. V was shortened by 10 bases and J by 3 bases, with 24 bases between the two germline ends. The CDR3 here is CATRRDTDPSYYGYTF. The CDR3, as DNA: TGTGCCACACGCCGGGACACGGACCCTTCTTACTATGGCTACACCTTC.

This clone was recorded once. CDR3 in amino acids: CACDTRDSSWGEQFF. The CDR3 DNA is TGTGCCTGCGACACCCGGGACTCCTCTTGGGGTGAGCAGTTCTTC. The genes are TRBV30 and TRBJ2-1; possibly TRBD2 for D (6 bases). CDR3 length: 15 amino acids. Germline values: CDR1 GTSNPN, CDR2 SVGIG (reference sequence). V lost 6 bases and J lost 9, with 24 bases in between.

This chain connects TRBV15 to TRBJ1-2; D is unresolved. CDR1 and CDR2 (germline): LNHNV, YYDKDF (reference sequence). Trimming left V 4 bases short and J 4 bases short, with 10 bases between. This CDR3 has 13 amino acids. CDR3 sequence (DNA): TGTGCCACCAGCAAAAGCGGCCCCTATGGCTACACCTTC. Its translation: CATSKSGPYGYTF.

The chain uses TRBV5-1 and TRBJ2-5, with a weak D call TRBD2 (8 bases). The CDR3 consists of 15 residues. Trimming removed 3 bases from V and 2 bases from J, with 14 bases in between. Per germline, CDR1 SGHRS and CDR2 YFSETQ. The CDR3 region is CASSSGGTVQETQYF. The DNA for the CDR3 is TGCGCCAGCAGCTCGGGAGGGACAGTACAAGAGACCCAGTACTTC. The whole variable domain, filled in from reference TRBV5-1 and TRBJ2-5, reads KAGVTQTPRYLIKTRGQQVTLSCSPISGHRSVSWYQQTPGQGLQFLFEYFSETQRNKGNFPGRFSGRQFSNSRSEMNVSTLELGDSALYLCASSSGGTVQETQYFGPGTRLLVL.

The CDR3 loop reads CASSVGSSGGQETQYF. The DNA for the CDR3 is TGTGCCAGCAGCGTAGGGAGTAGCGGGGGACAAGAGACCCAGTACTTC. This sequence joins TRBV9 and TRBJ2-5; 9 positions match TRBD2. CDR1 is SGDLS, CDR2 YYNGEE, per germline. This CDR3 has 16 amino acids. The J segment lost 2 bases and the V segment lost 0 bases, leaving 5 bases of the junction unmatched.

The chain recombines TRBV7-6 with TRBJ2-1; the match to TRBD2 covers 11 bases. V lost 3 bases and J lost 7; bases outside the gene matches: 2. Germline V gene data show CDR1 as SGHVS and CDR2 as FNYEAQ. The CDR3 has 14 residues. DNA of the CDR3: TGTGCCAGCAGCTTGGTAGCGGGGGGGAATGAGCAGTTCTTC. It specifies CASSLVAGGNEQFF.

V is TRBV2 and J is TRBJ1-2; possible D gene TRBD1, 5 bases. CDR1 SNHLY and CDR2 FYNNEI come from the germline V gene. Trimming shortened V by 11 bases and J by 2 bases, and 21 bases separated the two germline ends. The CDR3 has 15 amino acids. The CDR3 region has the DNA TGTGCCCGCCTGGGGGGGAGCTTAGGGAACTATGGCTACACCTTC. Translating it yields CARLGGSLGNYGYTF.

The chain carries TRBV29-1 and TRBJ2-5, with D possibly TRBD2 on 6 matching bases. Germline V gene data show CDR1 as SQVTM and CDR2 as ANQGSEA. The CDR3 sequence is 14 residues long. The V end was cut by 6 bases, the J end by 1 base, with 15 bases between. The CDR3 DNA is TGCAGCGTAGGCGGGGCCCCATTCCAAGAGACCCAGTACTTC. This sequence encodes CSVGGAPFQETQYF.

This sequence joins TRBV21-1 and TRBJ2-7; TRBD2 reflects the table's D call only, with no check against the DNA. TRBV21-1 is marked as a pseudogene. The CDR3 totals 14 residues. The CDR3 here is CASSTLPGDCEQYF. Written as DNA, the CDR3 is TGTGCCAGCAGCACTCTTCCGGGGGACTGCGAGCAGTACTTC.

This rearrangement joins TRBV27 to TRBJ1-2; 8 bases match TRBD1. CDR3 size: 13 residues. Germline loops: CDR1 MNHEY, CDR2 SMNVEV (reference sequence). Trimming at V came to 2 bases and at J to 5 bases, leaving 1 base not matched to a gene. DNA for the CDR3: TGTGCCAGCAGTTTAAGACAGGGGTATGGCTACACCTTC. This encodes CASSLRQGYGYTF.

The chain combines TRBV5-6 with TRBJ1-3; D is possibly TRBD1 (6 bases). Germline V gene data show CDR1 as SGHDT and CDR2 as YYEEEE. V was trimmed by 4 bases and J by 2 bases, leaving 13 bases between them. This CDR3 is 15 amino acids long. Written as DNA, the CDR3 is TGTGCCAGCAGCATCGGACAGATGACTGGAAACACCATATATTTT. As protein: CASSIGQMTGNTIYF.

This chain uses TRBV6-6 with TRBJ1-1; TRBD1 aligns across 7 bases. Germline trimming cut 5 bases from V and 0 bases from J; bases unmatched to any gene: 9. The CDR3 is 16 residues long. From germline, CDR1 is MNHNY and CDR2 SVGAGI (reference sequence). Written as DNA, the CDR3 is TGTGCCAGCAGTAGTCCGGGACAGCCAATGAACACTGAAGCTTTCTTT. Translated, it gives CASSSPGQPMNTEAFF.

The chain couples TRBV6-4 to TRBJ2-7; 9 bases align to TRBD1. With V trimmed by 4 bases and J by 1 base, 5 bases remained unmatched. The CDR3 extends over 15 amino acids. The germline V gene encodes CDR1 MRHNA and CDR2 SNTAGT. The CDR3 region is CASSGTGGKSYEQYF. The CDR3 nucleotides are TGTGCCAGCAGTGGTACAGGGGGCAAATCCTACGAGCAGTACTTC.

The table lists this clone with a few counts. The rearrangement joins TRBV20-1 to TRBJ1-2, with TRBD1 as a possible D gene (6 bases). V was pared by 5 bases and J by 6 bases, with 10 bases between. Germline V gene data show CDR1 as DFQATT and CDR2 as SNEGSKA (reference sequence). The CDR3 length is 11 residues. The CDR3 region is CSAARDNGYTF. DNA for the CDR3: TGCAGTGCTGCTCGGGACAATGGCTACACCTTC.

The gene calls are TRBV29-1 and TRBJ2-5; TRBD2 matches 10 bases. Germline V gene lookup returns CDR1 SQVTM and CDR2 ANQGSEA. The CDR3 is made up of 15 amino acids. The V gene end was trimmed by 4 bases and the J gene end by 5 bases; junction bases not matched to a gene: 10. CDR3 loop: CSVAEAGGFGETQYF. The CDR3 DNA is TGCAGCGTTGCGGAAGCGGGGGGGTTCGGGGAGACCCAGTACTTC.

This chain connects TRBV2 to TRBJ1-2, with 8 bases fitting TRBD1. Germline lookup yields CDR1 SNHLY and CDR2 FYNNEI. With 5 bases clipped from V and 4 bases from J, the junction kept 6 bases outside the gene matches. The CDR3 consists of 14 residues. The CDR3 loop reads CASSLPGGGYGYTF. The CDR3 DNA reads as TGTGCCAGCAGTTTACCAGGGGGCGGCTATGGCTACACCTTC.

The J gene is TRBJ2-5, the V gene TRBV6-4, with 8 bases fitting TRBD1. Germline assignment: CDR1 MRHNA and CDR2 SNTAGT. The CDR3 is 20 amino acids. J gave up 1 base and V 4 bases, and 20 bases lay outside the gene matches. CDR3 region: CASSVPGRTGKGEVQETQYF. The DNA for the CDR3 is TGTGCCAGCAGTGTGCCCGGAAGGACAGGGAAGGGGGAAGTCCAAGAGACCCAGTACTTC.

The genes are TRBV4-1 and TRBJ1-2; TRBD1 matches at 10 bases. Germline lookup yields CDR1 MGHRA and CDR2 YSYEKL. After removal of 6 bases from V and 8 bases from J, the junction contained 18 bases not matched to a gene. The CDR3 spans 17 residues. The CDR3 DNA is TGCGCCAGCAGTGACATTAGGGACAGGGGCAAAACTCGCGGCTACACCTTC. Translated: CASSDIRDRGKTRGYTF.

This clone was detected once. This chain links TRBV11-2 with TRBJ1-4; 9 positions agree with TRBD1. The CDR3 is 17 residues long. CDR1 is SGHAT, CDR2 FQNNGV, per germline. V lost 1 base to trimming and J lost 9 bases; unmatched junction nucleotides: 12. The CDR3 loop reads CASSLVRSGQGNQKLFF. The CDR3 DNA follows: TGTGCCAGCAGCTTAGTTCGTTCCGGACAGGGGAATCAAAAACTGTTTTTT.

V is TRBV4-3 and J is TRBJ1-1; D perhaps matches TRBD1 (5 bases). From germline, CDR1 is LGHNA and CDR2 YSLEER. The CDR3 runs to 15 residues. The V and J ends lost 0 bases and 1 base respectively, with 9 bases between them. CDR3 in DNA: TGCGCCAGCAGCCAAGATTGGGGCGGGAACACTGAAGCTTTCTTT. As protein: CASSQDWGGNTEAFF.

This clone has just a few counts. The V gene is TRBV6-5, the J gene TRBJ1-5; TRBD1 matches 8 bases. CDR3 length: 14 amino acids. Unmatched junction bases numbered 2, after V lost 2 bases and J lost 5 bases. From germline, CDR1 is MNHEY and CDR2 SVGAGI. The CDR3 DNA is TGTGCCAGCAGTTACCAGGGGGCCCATCAGCCCCAGCATTTT. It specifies CASSYQGAHQPQHF.

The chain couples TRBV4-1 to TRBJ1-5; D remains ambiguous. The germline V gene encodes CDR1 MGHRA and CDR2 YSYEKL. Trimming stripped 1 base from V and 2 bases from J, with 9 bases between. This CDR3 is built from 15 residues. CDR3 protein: CASSQVWQGNQPQHF. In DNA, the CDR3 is TGCGCCAGCAGCCAAGTGTGGCAGGGCAATCAGCCCCAGCATTTT.